The T cell receptor beta chain under discussion was sequenced for a study of blood T cell repertoires in COVID-19. Background on the study: Sample material is recorded as cDNA or gDNA derived from T cells, B-cell-depleted T cells, or PBMCs.

The CDR3 extends over 17 amino acids. V was shortened by 1 base and J by 7 bases, with 22 bases between the two germline ends. Germline lookup yields CDR1 SGHVS and CDR2 FNYEAQ. As originally analysed: Nucleated cell counts were estimated from reference gene primer amplification. Profiled with immunoSEQ multiplex PCR; TCRdb holds only in-frame clones, not every one. V, J and clone size were drawn from that table, and D and trimming were deduced from the DNA. The repertoire holds 350,000 to 450,000 clones, with approximately 90% as singletons. The receptor was isolated from a man between 25 and 39 years old who had recovered from COVID-19. The gene calls are TRBV7-6 and TRBJ2-5; tentative D call: TRBD1 (8 bases). Sequencing used PBMCs or T cells enriched from blood (not recorded which). As DNA, the CDR3 is TGTGCCAGCAGCTTAGTCGGGGGGACAGGAGAAAGGGGGACCCAGTACTTC. It specifies CASSLVGGTGERGTQYF.